This TCR beta chain was sequenced during a study of chemoradiotherapy in HPV16-positive cancers. The wider study: Two HPV16-positive patients' cells yielded candidate HPV-specific clones and common motifs.

Repertoires were sampled repeatedly during chemoradiotherapy. As for this clone: Its antigen is as yet unknown.

The germline V and J ends were trimmed by 5 bases and 8 bases, with 18 bases remaining between them. Germline V gives CDR1 KGHSH, CDR2 LQKENI. The CDR3 length is 15 residues. This table comes from immunoSEQ multiplex PCR, and its TCRdb copy is limited to in-frame clones, with some not included. The sample lists about 35,000 clones; 92% were seen once. Whole-study results and caveats: Better recurrence-free survival went with HPV-responsive T-cell expansion in HPV16-positive patients. Candidate HPV-specific clones and E7-related TCR motifs grew in tumor during treatment.

The rearrangement uses TRBV18 and TRBJ1-4; tentative D call: TRBD1 (6 bases). The clonotype comes from a human donor with HPV-associated anogenital cancer. This specimen consisted of blood, obtained from a patient who underwent chemoradiotherapy. The CDR3: CASSSAQGPGEKLFF. CDR3 nucleotides: TGTGCCAGCTCATCAGCACAGGGTCCTGGGGAAAAACTGTTTTTT.